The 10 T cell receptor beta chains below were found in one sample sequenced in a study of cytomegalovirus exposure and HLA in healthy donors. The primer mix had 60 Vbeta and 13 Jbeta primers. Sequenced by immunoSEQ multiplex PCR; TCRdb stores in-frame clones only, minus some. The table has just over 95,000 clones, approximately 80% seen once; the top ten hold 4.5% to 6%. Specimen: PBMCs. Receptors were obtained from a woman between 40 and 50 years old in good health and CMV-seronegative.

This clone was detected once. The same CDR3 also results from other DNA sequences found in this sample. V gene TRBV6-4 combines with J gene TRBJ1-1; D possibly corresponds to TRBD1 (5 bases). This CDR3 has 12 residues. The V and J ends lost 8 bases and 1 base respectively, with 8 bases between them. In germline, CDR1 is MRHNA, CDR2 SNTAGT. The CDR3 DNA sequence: TGTGCCAGCCGCGGACAGAACACTGAAGCTTTCTTT. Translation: CASRGQNTEAFF.

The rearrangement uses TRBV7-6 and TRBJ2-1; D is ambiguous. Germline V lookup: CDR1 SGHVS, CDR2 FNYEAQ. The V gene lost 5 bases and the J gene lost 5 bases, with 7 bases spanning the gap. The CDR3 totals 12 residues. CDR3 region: CASSGRNNEQFF. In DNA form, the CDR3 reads TGTGCCAGCAGCGGGCGAAACAATGAGCAGTTCTTC.

The CDR3 bases are TGTGCCAGCAGTTACTCGGGACAGGTGGTTCAGCCCCAGCATTTT. The encoded protein is CASSYSGQVVQPQHF. The gene calls are TRBV6-5 and TRBJ1-5; 8 bases are shared with TRBD1. The CDR3 length is 15 residues. CDR1 MNHEY and CDR2 SVGAGI come from the germline V gene. The junction had 4 bases not matched to a gene; V was cut back by 0 bases and J by 6 bases.

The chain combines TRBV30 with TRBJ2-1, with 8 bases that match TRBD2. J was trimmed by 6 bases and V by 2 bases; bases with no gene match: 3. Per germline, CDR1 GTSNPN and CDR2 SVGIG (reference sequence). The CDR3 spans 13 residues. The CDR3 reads CAWSTGGANEQFF. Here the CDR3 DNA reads TGTGCCTGGAGTACCGGGGGGGCCAATGAGCAGTTCTTC.

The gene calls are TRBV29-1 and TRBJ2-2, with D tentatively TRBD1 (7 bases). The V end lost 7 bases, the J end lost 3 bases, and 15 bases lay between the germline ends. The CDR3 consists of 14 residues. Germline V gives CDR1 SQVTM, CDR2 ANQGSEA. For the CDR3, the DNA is TGCAGCGGGGGGCGGGACAGAGACACCGGGGAGCTGTTTTTT. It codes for CSGGRDRDTGELFF.

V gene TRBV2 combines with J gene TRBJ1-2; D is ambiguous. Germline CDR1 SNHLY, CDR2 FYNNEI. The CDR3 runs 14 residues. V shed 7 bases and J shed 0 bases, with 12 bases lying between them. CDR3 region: CASIQRAANYGYTF. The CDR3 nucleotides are TGTGCCAGCATTCAGAGGGCGGCTAACTATGGCTACACCTTC.

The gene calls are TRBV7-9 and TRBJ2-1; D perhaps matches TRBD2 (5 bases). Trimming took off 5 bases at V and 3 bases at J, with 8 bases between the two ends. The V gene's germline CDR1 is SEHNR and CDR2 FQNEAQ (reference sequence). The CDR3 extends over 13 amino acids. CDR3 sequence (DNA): TGTGCCAGCAGCGATGGACTCTACAATGAGCAGTTCTTC. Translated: CASSDGLYNEQFF.

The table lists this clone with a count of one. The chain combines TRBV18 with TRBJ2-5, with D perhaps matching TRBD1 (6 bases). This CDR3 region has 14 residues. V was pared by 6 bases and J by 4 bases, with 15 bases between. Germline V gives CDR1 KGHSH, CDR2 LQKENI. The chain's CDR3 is CASSNPGAGETQYF. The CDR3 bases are TGTGCCAGCTCCAACCCAGGGGCAGGAGAGACCCAGTACTTC.

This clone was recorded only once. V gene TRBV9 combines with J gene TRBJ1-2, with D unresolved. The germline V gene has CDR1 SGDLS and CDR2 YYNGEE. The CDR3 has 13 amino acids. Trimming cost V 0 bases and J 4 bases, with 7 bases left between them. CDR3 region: CASSVVSGYGYTF. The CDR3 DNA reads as TGTGCCAGCAGCGTAGTTTCAGGCTATGGCTACACCTTC.

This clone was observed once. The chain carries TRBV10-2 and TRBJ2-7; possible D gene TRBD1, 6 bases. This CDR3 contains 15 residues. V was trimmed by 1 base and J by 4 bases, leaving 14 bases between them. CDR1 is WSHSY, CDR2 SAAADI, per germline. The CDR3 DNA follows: TGCGCCAGCAGTGAGTTAGAGGGGGTGCCTTACGAGCAGTACTTC. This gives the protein CASSELEGVPYEQYF.